This TCR beta chain is drawn from a study of long-term antiretroviral therapy in people with HIV. Study-wide results and caveats: It was observed that HIV repertoires exhibited narrower CDR3 length ranges than controls.

J was trimmed by 7 bases and V by 1 base; bases with no gene match: 10. In germline, CDR1 is SGHDN, CDR2 FVKESK. The CDR3 spans 16 residues. A v3.0 immunoSEQ assay was performed at survey level. The repertoire was sequenced with immunoSEQ multiplex PCR; TCRdb's copy has only in-frame clones and lacks some. The sample lists 25,000 to 35,000 clones, nearly 95% occurring once. Per individual, the PBMC samples numbered at least one pre-ART and at least two post-ART. Each participant with HIV received care in the United States. Details on this clone: Its antigen is not known.

The J gene is TRBJ2-1, the V gene TRBV14, with 7 positions matching TRBD2. Here the sequenced sample was unsorted PBMCs, taken 6.2 years after starting antiretroviral therapy. The clonotype comes from a man in his forties with HIV. The CDR3 is CASSQGDGGYRNEQFF. Here the CDR3 DNA reads TGTGCCAGCAGCCAAGGGGACGGGGGGTACCGAAATGAGCAGTTCTTC.